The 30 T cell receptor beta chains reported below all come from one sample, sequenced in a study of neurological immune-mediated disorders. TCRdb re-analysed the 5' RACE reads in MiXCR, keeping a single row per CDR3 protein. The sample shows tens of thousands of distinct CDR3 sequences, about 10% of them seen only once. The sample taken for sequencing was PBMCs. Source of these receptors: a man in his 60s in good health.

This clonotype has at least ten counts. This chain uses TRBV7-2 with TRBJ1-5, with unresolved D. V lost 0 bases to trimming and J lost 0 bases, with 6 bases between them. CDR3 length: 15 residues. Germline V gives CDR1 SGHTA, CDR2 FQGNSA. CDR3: CASSLAPASNQPQHF. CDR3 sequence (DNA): TGTGCCAGCAGCTTAGCCCCCGCTAGCAATCAGCCCCAGCATTTT.

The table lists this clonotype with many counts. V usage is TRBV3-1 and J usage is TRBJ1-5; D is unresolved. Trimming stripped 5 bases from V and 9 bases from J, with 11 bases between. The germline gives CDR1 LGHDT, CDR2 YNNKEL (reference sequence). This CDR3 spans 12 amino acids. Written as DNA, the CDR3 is TGTGCCAGCAGCACACCCGATGGGCCCCAGCATTTT. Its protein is CASSTPDGPQHF.

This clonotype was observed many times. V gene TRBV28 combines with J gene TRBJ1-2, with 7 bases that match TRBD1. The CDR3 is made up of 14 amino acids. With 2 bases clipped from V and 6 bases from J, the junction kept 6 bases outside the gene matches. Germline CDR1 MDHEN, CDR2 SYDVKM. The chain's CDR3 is CASSLILQGNGYTF. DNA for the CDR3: TGTGCCAGCAGTTTAATCCTACAGGGGAATGGCTACACCTTC.

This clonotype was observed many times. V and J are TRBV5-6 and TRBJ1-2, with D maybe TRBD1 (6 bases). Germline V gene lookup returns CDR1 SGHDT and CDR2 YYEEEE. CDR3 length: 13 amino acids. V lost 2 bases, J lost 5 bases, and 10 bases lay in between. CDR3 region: CASSLGQKYGYTF. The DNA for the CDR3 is TGTGCCAGCAGCTTAGGACAGAAGTATGGCTACACCTTC.

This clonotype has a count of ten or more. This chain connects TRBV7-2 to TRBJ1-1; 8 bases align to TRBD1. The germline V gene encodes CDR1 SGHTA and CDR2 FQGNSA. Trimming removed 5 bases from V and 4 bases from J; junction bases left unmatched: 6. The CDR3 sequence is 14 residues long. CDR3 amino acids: CASSPFQGATEAFF. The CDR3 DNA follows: TGTGCCAGCAGCCCCTTCCAGGGGGCCACTGAAGCTTTCTTT.

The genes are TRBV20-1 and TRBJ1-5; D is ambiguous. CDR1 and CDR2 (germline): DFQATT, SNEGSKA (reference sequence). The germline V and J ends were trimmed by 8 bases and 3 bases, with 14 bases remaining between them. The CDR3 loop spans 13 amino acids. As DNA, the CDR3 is TGCAGTACCGTGAGGAGCCTCAATCAGCCCCAGCATTTT. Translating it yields CSTVRSLNQPQHF.

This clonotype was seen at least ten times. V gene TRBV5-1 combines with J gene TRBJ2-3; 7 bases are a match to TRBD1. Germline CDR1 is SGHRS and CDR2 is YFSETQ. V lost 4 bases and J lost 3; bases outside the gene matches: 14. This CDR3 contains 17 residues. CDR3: CASSARGTATKTDTQYF. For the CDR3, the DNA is TGCGCCAGCAGCGCAAGAGGGACAGCAACTAAAACAGATACGCAGTATTTT.

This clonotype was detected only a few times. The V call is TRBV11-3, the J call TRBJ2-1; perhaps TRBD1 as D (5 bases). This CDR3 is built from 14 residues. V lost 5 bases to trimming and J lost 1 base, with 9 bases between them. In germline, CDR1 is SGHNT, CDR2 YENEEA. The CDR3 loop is CASSGAASYNEQFF. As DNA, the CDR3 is TGTGCCAGCAGCGGGGCTGCGTCCTACAATGAGCAGTTCTTC.

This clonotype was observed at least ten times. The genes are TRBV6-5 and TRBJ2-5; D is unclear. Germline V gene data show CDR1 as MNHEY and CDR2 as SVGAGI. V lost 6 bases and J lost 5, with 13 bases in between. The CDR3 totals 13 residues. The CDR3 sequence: CASSRVAPETQYF. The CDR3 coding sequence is TGTGCCAGCAGCCGAGTAGCCCCGGAGACCCAGTACTTC.

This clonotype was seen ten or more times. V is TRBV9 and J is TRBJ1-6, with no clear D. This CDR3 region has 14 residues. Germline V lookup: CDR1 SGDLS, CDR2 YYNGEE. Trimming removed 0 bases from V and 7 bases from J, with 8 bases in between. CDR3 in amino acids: CASSVEIGNSPLHF. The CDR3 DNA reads TGTGCCAGCAGCGTAGAGATCGGAAATTCACCCCTCCACTTT.

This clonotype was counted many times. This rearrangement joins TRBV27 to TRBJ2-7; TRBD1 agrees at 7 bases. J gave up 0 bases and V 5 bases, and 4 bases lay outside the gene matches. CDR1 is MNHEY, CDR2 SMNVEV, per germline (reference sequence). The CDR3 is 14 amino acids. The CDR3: CASSPGDSSYEQYF. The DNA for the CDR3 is TGTGCCAGCAGTCCTGGGGACAGCTCCTACGAGCAGTACTTC.

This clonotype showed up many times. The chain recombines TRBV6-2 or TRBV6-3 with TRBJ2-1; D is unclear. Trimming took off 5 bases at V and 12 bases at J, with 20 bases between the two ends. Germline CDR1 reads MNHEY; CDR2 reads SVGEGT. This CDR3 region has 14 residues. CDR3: CASSSPTPRRGQFF. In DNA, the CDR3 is TGTGCCAGCAGTAGCCCCACCCCTAGACGTGGGCAGTTCTTC.

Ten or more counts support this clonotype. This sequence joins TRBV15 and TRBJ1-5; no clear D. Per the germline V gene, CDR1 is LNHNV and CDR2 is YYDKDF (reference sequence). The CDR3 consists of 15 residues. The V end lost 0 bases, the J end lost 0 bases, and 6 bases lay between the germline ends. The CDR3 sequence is CATSRDRGSNQPQHF. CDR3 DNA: TGTGCCACCAGCAGAGATAGAGGTAGCAATCAGCCCCAGCATTTT.

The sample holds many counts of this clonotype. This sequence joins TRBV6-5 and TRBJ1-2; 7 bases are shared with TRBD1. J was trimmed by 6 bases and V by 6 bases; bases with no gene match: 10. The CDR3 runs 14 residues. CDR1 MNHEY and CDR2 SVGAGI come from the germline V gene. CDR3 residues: CASSGQDSIHGYTF. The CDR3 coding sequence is TGTGCCAGCAGCGGACAGGACTCGATTCATGGCTACACCTTC.

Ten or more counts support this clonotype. In DNA, the CDR3 is TGTGCCAGCAGCTTAAGGGGGGGGGCCTTAGATACGCAGTATTTT. This encodes CASSLRGGALDTQYF. The genes are TRBV7-2 and TRBJ2-3, with D possibly TRBD2 on 7 matching bases. Looked up from germline, CDR1 is SGHTA and CDR2 is FQGNSA. This CDR3 spans 15 amino acids. V lost 2 bases to trimming and J lost 5 bases, with 14 bases between them.

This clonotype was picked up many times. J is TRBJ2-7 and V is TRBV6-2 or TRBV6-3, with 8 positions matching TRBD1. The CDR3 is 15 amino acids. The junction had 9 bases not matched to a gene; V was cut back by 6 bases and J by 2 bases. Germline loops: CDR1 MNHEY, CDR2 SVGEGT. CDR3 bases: TGTGCCAGCAGCTACGACAGGGGAAGGGCCTACGAGCAGTACTTC. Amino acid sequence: CASSYDRGRAYEQYF.

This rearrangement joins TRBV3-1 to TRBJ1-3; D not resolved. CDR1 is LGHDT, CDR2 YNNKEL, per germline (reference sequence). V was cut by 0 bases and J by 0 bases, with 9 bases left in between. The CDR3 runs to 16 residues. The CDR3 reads CASSQEGAVSGNTIYF. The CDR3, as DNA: TGTGCCAGCAGCCAAGAGGGTGCGGTCTCTGGAAACACCATATATTTT.

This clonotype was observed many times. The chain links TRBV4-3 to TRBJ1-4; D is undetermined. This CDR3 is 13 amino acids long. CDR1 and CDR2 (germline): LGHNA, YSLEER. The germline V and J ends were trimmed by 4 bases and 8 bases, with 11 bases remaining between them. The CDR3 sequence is CASSRGEGEKLFF. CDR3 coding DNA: TGCGCCAGCAGCCGGGGAGAGGGCGAAAAACTGTTTTTT.

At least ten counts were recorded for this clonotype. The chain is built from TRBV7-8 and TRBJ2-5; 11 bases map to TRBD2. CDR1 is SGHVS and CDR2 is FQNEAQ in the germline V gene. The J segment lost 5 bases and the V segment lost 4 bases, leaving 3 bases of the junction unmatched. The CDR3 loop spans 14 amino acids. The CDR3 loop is CASSYSGGGETQYF. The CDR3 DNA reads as TGTGCCAGCAGCTATAGCGGGGGGGGGGAGACCCAGTACTTC.

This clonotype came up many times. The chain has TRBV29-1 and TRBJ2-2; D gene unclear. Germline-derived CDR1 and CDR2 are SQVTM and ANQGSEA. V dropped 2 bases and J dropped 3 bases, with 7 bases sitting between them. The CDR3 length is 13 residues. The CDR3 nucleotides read TGCAGCGTTGAACAGTTCGACACCGGGGAGCTGTTTTTT. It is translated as CSVEQFDTGELFF.

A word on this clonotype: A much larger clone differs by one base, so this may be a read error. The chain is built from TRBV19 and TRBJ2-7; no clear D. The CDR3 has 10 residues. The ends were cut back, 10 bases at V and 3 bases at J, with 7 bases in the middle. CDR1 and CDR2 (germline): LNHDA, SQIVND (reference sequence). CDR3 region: CANGHYEQYF. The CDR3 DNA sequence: TGTGCCAATGGCCACTACGAGCAGTACTTC.

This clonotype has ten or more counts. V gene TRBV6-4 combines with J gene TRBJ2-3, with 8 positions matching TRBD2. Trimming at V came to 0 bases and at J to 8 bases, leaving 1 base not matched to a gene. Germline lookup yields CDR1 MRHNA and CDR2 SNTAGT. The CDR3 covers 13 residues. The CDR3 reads CASSDSRGGTQYF. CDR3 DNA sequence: TGTGCCAGCAGTGACTCTCGGGGGGGTACGCAGTATTTT.

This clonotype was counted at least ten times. CDR3 nucleotides: TGCAGTGACAAAGTTTCAGGGATGAACACTGAAGCTTTCTTT. Amino acid sequence: CSDKVSGMNTEAFF. The V and J genes are TRBV20-1 and TRBJ1-1, with a possible D match to TRBD1 (5 bases). Germline V gene data show CDR1 as DFQATT and CDR2 as SNEGSKA (reference sequence). The V end was cut by 7 bases, the J end by 0 bases, with 15 bases between. The CDR3 runs 14 residues.

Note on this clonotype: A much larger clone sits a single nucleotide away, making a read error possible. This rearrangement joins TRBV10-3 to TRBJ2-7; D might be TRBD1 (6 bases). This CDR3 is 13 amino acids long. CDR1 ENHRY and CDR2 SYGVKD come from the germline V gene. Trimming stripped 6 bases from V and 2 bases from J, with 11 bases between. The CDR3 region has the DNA TGTGCCATCAGCGGGAACAGGGCCTACGAGCAGTACTTC. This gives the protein CAISGNRAYEQYF.

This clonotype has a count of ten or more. Here the CDR3 DNA reads TGTGCCAGCAGTTTACAGGGTTTGAACACTGAAGCTTTCTTT. This codes for CASSLQGLNTEAFF. This chain links TRBV28 with TRBJ1-1; weak D call: TRBD1 (5 bases). CDR1 is MDHEN, CDR2 SYDVKM, per germline. V lost 2 bases and J 0 bases, leaving 7 bases between the germline ends. There are 14 residues in the CDR3.

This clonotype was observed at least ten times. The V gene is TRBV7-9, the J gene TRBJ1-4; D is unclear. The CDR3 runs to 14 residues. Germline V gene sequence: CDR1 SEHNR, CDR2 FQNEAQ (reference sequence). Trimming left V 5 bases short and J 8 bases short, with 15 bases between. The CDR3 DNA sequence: TGTGCCAGCAGCCCCGACGGGAGGTTCGAAAAACTGTTTTTT. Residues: CASSPDGRFEKLFF.

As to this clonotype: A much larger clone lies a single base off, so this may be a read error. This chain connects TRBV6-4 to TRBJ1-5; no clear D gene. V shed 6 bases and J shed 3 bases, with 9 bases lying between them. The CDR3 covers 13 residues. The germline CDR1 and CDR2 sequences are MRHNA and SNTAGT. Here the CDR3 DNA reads TGTGCCAGCAGCGGCCATCCCAATCAGCCCCAGCATTTT. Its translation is CASSGHPNQPQHF.

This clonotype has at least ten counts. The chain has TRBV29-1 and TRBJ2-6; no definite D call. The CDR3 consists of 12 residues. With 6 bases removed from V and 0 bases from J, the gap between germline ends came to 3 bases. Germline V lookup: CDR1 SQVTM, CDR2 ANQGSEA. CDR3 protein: CSVHSGANVLTF. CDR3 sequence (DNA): TGCAGCGTGCACTCTGGGGCCAACGTCCTGACTTTC. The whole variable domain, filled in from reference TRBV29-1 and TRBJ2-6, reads SAVISQKPSRDICQRGTSLTIQCQVDSQVTMMFWYRQQPGQSLTLIATANQGSEATYESGFVIDKFPISRPNLTFSTLTVSNMSPEDSSIYLCSVHSGANVLTFGAGSRLTVL.

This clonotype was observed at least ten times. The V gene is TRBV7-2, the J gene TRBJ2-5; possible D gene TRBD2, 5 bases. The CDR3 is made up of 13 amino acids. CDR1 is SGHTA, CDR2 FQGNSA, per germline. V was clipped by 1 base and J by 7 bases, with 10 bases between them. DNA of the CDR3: TGTGCCAGCAGCTTAGAACGGGGTAGGACCCAGTACTTC. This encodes CASSLERGRTQYF.

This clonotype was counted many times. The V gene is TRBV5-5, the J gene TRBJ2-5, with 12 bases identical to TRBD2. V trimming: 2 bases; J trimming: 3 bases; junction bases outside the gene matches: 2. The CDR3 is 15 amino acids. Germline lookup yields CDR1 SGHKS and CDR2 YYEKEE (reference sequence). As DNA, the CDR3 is TGTGCCAGCAGCTTCCGACTAGCGGGAGAAGAGACCCAGTACTTC. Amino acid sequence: CASSFRLAGEETQYF.